Listed below are T cell receptor beta chains from one sample, sequenced in a study of cytomegalovirus exposure and HLA in healthy donors. Generated by immunoSEQ multiplex PCR, the TCRdb table keeps only in-frame clones and is missing some. The sample includes 90,000 to 100,000 clones, roughly 79% of them seen just once. Sequences were obtained from PBMCs. Receptors were obtained from a man aged 35-49 years in good health and CMV-seronegative. Both conserved end residues are trimmed from each CDR3. Each record gives: clone size, V gene, J gene, CDR3 protein. Not every row has a clone size; where given, it reads once, few, many or a size class.

NA	TRBV30	TRBJ2-7	AWSVPAGGRAEQY
NA	TRBV29-1	TRBJ1-2	SVEGRGVGYGYT
NA	TRBV4-3	TRBJ1-3	ASSHRYSGNTIY
NA	TRBV28	TRBJ1-3	ASSLSAGPSSGNTIY
NA	TRBV4-1	TRBJ1-1	ASSPRQGVTSTEAF
NA	TRBV19	TRBJ2-3	ASSIALTGLPRTTQY
NA	TRBV2	TRBJ1-5	ASRDTGQDGVSNQPQH
NA	TRBV18	TRBJ2-3	ASSPPVGLAGVSDTQY
once	TRBV5-1	TRBJ1-3	ASSPDGRTNSGNTIY
NA	TRBV7-2	TRBJ2-2	ASSLLAGGGTGELF
NA	TRBV4-1	TRBJ2-2	ASSPQRVHTGELF
NA	TRBV4-1	TRBJ1-2	ASSQNLDYNYGYT